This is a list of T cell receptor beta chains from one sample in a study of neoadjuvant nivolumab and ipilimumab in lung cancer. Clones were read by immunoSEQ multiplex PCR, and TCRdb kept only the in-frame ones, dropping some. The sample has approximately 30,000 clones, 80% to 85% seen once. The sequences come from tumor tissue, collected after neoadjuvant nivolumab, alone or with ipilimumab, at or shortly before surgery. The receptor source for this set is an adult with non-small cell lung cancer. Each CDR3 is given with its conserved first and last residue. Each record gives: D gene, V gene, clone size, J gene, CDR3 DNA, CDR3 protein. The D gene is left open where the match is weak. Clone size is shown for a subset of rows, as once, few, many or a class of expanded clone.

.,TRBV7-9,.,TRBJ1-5,TGTGCCAGCAGCTTGGCCGGGGGCGTCAGCAATCAGCCCCAGCATTTT,CASSLAGGVSNQPQHF
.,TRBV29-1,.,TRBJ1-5,TGCAGCATTTTGGGGACCACAGGCCAGCCCCAGCATTTT,CSILGTTGQPQHF
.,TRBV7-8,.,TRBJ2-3,TGTGCCAGCAGCTTATTGGTCTCAGATACGCAGTATTTT,CASSLLVSDTQYF
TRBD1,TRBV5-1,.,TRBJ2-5,TGCGCCAGCAGCTCGCGGACAGGGGGCTTCGAGACCCAGTACTTC,CASSSRTGGFETQYF
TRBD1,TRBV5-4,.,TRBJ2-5,TGTGCCAGCACCCCCGGGACAGGCCAAGAGACCCAGTACTTC,CASTPGTGQETQYF
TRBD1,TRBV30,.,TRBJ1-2,TGTGCCTGGAGTCAGGGGGGCGGCTACACCTTC,CAWSQGGGYTF
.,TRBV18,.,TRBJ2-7,TGTGCCAGCTCACCCCCGGGACACGGACTATTCGAGCAGTACTTC,CASSPPGHGLFEQYF
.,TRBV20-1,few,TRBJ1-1,TGCAGTGCTAGGTACACTGAAGCTTTCTTT,CSARYTEAFF
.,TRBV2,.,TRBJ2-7,TGTGCCAGCAGGGACTTCGGACGGCCCTACGAGCAGTACTTC,CASRDFGRPYEQYF
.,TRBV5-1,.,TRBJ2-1,TGCGCCAGCAGCTTAGGACCCCCCTCCTACAATGAGCAGTTCTTC,CASSLGPPSYNEQFF
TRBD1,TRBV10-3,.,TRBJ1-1,TGTGCCATCAGGGACTTAACAGGGGTGAACACTGAAGCTTTCTTT,CAIRDLTGVNTEAFF
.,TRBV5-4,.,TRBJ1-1,TGTGCCAGCATTACAGCCGTTGAAGCTTTCTTT,CASITAVEAFF
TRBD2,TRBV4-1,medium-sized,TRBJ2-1,TGCGCCAGCAGCCAGCTATTAACAGGGGCTACTAGCGGGAGGGCTGGCAATGAGCAGTTCTTC,CASSQLLTGATSGRAGNEQFF
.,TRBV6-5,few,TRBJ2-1,TGTGCCAGCAGTTACTCGGGTCCCTCCAATGAGCAGTTCTTC,CASSYSGPSNEQFF
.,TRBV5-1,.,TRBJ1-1,TGCGCCAGCAGCAAAACTTATCAGGGGTCAGAAGCTTTCTTT,CASSKTYQGSEAFF
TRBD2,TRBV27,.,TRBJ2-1,TGTGCCAGCAGAGTACTAGCGGGAGTCTCCTACAATGAGCAGTTCTTC,CASRVLAGVSYNEQFF
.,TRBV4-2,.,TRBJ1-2,TGTGCCAGCAGCCTGACTGAGTATGGCTACACCTTC,CASSLTEYGYTF
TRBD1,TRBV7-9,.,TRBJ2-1,TGTGCCAGCAGCTTAAGGGGACAGGGGTGGAATGAGCAGTTCTTC,CASSLRGQGWNEQFF
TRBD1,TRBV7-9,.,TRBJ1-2,TGTGCCAGCAGCCATTTTACAGGGGGCGCTTCGCTAGGCTACACCTTC,CASSHFTGGASLGYTF
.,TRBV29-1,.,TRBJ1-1,TGCAGCGTTGATATTGCAGGGCGCGCTTTCTTT,CSVDIAGRAFF
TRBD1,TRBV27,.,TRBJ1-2,TGTGCCACCCGCTCAGGGGCAGGGGGCGAAGGCTACACCTTC,CATRSGAGGEGYTF
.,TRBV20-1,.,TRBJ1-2,TGCAGTGCTTCGGACATGTGGGGCTACACCTTC,CSASDMWGYTF
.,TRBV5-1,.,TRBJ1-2,TGCGCCAGCAGCTTGAACCTTAACTATGGCTACACCTTC,CASSLNLNYGYTF
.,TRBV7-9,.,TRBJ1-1,TGTGCCAGCATCGGTATGACAACTGAAGCTTTCTTT,CASIGMTTEAFF
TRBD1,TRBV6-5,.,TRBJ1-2,TGTGCCAGCACTAGACAGGGGGCTGGCTACACCTTC,CASTRQGAGYTF
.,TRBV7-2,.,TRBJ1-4,TGTGCCAGCAGCTTAGGCGGGGGGAATGAAAAACTGTTTTTT,CASSLGGGNEKLFF
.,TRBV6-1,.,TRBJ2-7,TGTGCCAGCAGTGAATCTGGGAGGCACGAGCAGTACTTC,CASSESGRHEQYF
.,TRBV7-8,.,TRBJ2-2,TGTGCCAGCAGCTTACAGGTTCCGAACACCGGGGAGCTGTTTTTT,CASSLQVPNTGELFF
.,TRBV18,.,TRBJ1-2,TGTGCCAGCTCACCACTGGGGACGGTCGGGCTGAGTGGCTACACCTTC,CASSPLGTVGLSGYTF
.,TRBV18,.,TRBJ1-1,TGTGCCAGCTCACCATCCGTGAACACTGAAGCTTTCTTT,CASSPSVNTEAFF
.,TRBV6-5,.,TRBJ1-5,TGTGCCAGCAGTTCCCGGAATCAGCCCCAGCATTTT,CASSSRNQPQHF
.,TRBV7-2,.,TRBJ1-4,TGTGCCAGCAGCTTAGGGCCCCAACCCCATGAAAAACTGTTTTTT,CASSLGPQPHEKLFF
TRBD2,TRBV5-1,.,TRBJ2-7,TGCGCCAGCAGCTTGGAGCCTAGCGGGATAATCAACGAGCAGTACTTC,CASSLEPSGIINEQYF
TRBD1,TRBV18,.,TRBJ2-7,TGTGCCAGCTCACCTGGACAGGGGGCGGTCTACGAGCAGTACTTC,CASSPGQGAVYEQYF
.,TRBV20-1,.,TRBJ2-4,TGCAGTGCCAAGGGACTAAACATTCAGTACTTC,CSAKGLNIQYF
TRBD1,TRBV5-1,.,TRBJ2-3,TGCGCCAGCAGCCGTTGGACAGGGACTAGCACAGATACGCAGTATTTT,CASSRWTGTSTDTQYF
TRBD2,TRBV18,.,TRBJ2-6,TGTGCCAGCTCAGTCGGACTAGCGGGAGATGCTGGGGCCAACGTCCTGACTTTC,CASSVGLAGDAGANVLTF
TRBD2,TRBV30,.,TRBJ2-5,TGTGCCTGGAGTCTACTAGCGGGAGGTTCGGAGACCCAGTACTTC,CAWSLLAGGSETQYF
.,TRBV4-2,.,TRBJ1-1,TGTGCCAGCAGCCAAGGATCCGGCACTGAAGCTTTCTTT,CASSQGSGTEAFF
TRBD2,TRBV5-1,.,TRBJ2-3,TGCGCCAGCAGCTTGGTTTCTAGCGGGAGGGCCATCACAGATACGCAGTATTTT,CASSLVSSGRAITDTQYF
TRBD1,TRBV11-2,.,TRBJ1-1,TGTGCCAGCAGCCGGGACAGTAACACTGAAGCTTTCTTT,CASSRDSNTEAFF
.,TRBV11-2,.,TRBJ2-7,TGTGCCAGCAGCCCAATACGCACGGGGGAAAGGGGCGAGCAGTACTTC,CASSPIRTGERGEQYF
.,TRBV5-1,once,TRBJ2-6,TGCGCCAGCAGCTGGGGACTCAGGCCTTGGGGGGCCAACGTCCTGACTTTC,CASSWGLRPWGANVLTF
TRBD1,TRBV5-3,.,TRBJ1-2,TGTGCCAGAAGCTTGGTTTTTGGTCAGGGGGTACATTATGGCTACACCTTC,CARSLVFGQGVHYGYTF
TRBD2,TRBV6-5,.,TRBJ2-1,TGTGCCAGCGGACTAGCGGGTGGGAATGAGCAGTTCTTC,CASGLAGGNEQFF
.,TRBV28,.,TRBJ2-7,TGTGCCAGCAGTTCCCCGGGTGAGCGATCCTACGAGCAGTACTTC,CASSSPGERSYEQYF
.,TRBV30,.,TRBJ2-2,TGTGCCTGGAGCAGGGTGGTAGCCGGGGAGCTGTTTTTT,CAWSRVVAGELFF
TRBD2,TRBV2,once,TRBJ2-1,TGTGCCAGCAGTGGGGGACTAGCGGCAAGCTCCTACAATGAGCAGTTCTTC,CASSGGLAASSYNEQFF
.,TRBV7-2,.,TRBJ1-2,TGTGCCAGCAGCTCGGACGGCTATGGCTACACCTTC,CASSSDGYGYTF
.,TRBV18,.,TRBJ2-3,TGTGCCAGCTCGCCCCAGGGCCATTCCACAGATACGCAGTATTTT,CASSPQGHSTDTQYF
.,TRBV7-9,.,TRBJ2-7,TGTGCCAGCAGCTTAAAACAACCGGCGGACGAGCAGTACTTC,CASSLKQPADEQYF
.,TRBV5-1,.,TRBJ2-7,TGCGCCAGCAGCAAGATAGGGGACTCCTACGAGCAGTACTTC,CASSKIGDSYEQYF
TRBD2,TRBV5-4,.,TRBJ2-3,TGTGCCAGCAGCGTAAGCGGGAGTGAGACAGATACGCAGTATTTT,CASSVSGSETDTQYF
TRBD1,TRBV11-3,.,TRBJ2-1,TGTGCCAGCAGCTTAGGAGGGGGACAGGGACCTTTATGGAATGAGCAGTTCTTC,CASSLGGGQGPLWNEQFF
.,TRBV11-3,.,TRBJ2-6,TGTGCCAGCAGCGCAGGCCGCGATAGAAGCTCTGGGGCCAACGTCCTGACTTTC,CASSAGRDRSSGANVLTF
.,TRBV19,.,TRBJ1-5,TGTGCCAGTAGTGTGGCAGGGAACAATCAGCCCCAGCATTTT,CASSVAGNNQPQHF
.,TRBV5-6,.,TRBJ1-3,TGTGCCAGCAGCTTGGGGGGCAGTGGAAACACCATATATTTT,CASSLGGSGNTIYF